The clone carrying this T cell receptor beta chain was detected a few times. The sample belongs to a study of cytomegalovirus exposure and HLA in healthy donors. The PCR contained 60 Vbeta and 13 Jbeta primers. Here immunoSEQ multiplex PCR was the method, and the copy in TCRdb shows in-frame clones only, minus some. This table holds roughly 180,000 clones, around 85% found once. Unmatched junction bases numbered 16, after V lost 8 bases and J lost 6 bases. CDR3 length: 16 residues. The clonotype originates from a boy between 2 and 10 years old in good health and CMV-seronegative. Sequencing used PBMCs. The V and J genes are TRBV23-1 and TRBJ2-3; 8 bases align to TRBD1. TRBV23-1 carries the ORF label, with uncertain function. CDR3 sequence: CASPPLGGQASDTQYF. In DNA form, the CDR3 reads TGCGCCAGCCCACCCTTGGGGGGACAGGCCTCGGATACGCAGTATTTT.